One and the same sample provided the 15 T cell receptor beta chains below, sequenced in a study of regulatory T cells in long-lasting Graves disease. Arm-PCR of CDR3 regions and iRepertoire HTBI primers were the basis on which TCR beta libraries were built. One entry per CDR3 protein results from TCRdb running MiXCR on the multiplex PCR reads. Found here are 450,000 to 500,000 distinct CDR3 sequences, around 16% of them singletons; the top ten hold less than 15%. The sample's time point: newly diagnosed GD, antithyroid drugs for less than 3 months. Preparation of the TCR library used RNA extracted from PBMCs. In addition, the sample was reused for a study of T cells in Graves' hyperthyroidism and ophthalmopathy.

Material: peripheral blood mononuclear cells (PBMCs), obtained at new diagnosis, from a patient treated with antithyroid drugs. The receptors were gathered from a man aged 35 to 55 with Graves disease.

This clonotype was seen a handful of times. V usage is TRBV29-1 and J usage is TRBJ2-2; 12 nucleotides agree with TRBD2. The V gene's germline CDR1 is SQVTM and CDR2 ANQGSEA. This CDR3 is built from 15 residues. V lost 4 bases and J lost 0; bases outside the gene matches: 0. CDR3 residues: CSVGTSGANTGELFF. The CDR3 DNA follows: TGCAGCGTTGGGACTAGCGGGGCGAACACCGGGGAGCTGTTTTTT.

Notes on this clonotype: A much larger clonotype is one base distant, so this may be a read error. This chain links TRBV6-2 or TRBV6-3 with TRBJ1-1; D remains unclear. There are 15 residues in the CDR3. Between the trimmed V and J ends, which lost 0 bases and 1 base, there was a span of 9 bases. The germline V gene encodes CDR1 MNHEY and CDR2 SVGEGT. This chain's CDR3 is CASSYSVWKNTEAFF. CDR3 DNA sequence: TGTGCCAGCAGTTACTCAGTATGGAAGAACACTGAAGCTTTCTTT.

This rearrangement joins TRBV20-1 to TRBJ2-5, with TRBD1 identical over 7 bases. The V and J ends lost 5 bases and 2 bases, in that order; junction bases with no gene match: 2. The CDR3 extends over 12 amino acids. CDR1 and CDR2 (germline): DFQATT, SNEGSKA (reference sequence). The CDR3 nucleotides are TGCAGTGCTGGGACAGTGCAAGAGACCCAGTACTTC. Translated, it gives CSAGTVQETQYF.

This clonotype appeared many times. V usage is TRBV2 and J usage is TRBJ2-5; D is unclear. This CDR3 is 10 amino acids long. V was cut by 3 bases and J by 7 bases, with 3 bases left in between. In germline, CDR1 is SNHLY, CDR2 FYNNEI. The chain's CDR3 is CASSDGTQYF. CDR3 sequence (DNA): TGTGCCAGCAGTGACGGGACCCAGTACTTC.

Many counts were recorded for this clonotype. The chain employs TRBV18 and TRBJ2-1; D possibly corresponds to TRBD2 (5 bases). The CDR3 covers 13 residues. V lost 7 bases and J lost 7, with 14 bases in between. The germline V gene encodes CDR1 KGHSH and CDR2 LQKENI. CDR3 in DNA: TGTGCCAGCTTTGAGACTACGGGGAATGAGCAGTTCTTC. Translated, it gives CASFETTGNEQFF.

In its sample, this clonotype was seen a few times. This chain joins TRBV9 and TRBJ1-2; D possibly corresponds to TRBD1 (6 bases). The CDR3 sequence is 14 residues long. CDR1 and CDR2 (germline): SGDLS, YYNGEE. V gave up 0 bases and J gave up 4 bases, with 10 bases separating them. CDR3 sequence: CASSVVGTFYGYTF. CDR3 nucleotides: TGTGCCAGCAGCGTAGTGGGGACATTCTATGGCTACACCTTC.

This clonotype was recorded many times. The rearrangement links TRBV10-2 to TRBJ1-6; D remains unclear. V was shortened by 6 bases and J by 4 bases, with 16 bases between the two germline ends. The CDR3 is made up of 16 amino acids. Germline values: CDR1 WSHSY, CDR2 SAAADI. The CDR3 loop reads CASRALEVTYNSPLHF. In nucleotides, the CDR3 is TGCGCCAGCAGAGCCCTCGAGGTGACTTATAATTCACCCCTCCACTTT.

This clonotype was found a few times. The chain links TRBV6-1 to TRBJ2-1; D may be TRBD1 (6 bases). Germline V gives CDR1 MNHNS, CDR2 SASEGT. V was trimmed by 4 bases and J by 8 bases, leaving 12 bases between them. The CDR3 covers 13 residues. The CDR3 nucleotides are TGTGCCAGCAGTGGTTACAGGGTCGATGAGCAGTTCTTC. Encoded protein: CASSGYRVDEQFF.

Comments on this clonotype: A much more abundant neighbour one base away suggests this may be a read error. The V gene is TRBV3-1, the J gene TRBJ2-5; 7 nucleotides align to TRBD1. J was trimmed by 4 bases and V by 8 bases; bases with no gene match: 10. Germline values: CDR1 LGHDT, CDR2 YNNKEL (reference sequence). CDR3 size: 14 residues. The CDR3 DNA sequence: TGTGCCAGCCCCCCGAACAGGGGACGAGAGACCCAGTACTTC. It codes for CASPPNRGRETQYF.

This clonotype was observed at least ten times. This chain uses TRBV7-9 with TRBJ1-1, with TRBD1 identical over 8 bases. Germline values: CDR1 SEHNR, CDR2 FQNEAQ (reference sequence). Losses at the gene ends were 5 bases for V and 1 base for J; bases not matched to a gene: 6. The CDR3 is made up of 15 amino acids. CDR3 sequence (DNA): TGTGCCAGCAGCCCCTGGGACAGGCCGAACACTGAAGCTTTCTTT. The encoded protein is CASSPWDRPNTEAFF. The full variable domain, completed using reference TRBV7-9 and TRBJ1-1, is DTGVSQNPRHKITKRGQNVTFRCDPISEHNRLYWYRQTLGQGPEFLTYFQNEAQLEKSRLLSDRFSAERPKGSFSTLEIQRTEQGDSAMYLCASSPWDRPNTEAFFGQGTRLTVV.

This clonotype appeared many times. The CDR3 nucleotides read TGTGCCAGCACCACAGGGGCGGGGGAGCAGTACTTC. Protein: CASTTGAGEQYF. The V gene is TRBV7-2, the J gene TRBJ2-7; possibly TRBD1 for D (7 bases). V gave up 7 bases and J gave up 7 bases, with 14 bases separating them. The CDR3 loop spans 12 amino acids. Germline assignment: CDR1 SGHTA and CDR2 FQGNSA.

The CDR3 sequence: CASSPGTREEEQFF. The CDR3, as DNA: TGTGCCAGCTCGCCCGGGACTAGAGAAGAGGAGCAGTTCTTC. The rearrangement uses TRBV18 and TRBJ2-1, with 8 nucleotides matching TRBD2. There are 14 residues in the CDR3. V was pared by 6 bases and J by 10 bases, with 11 bases of the junction left unmatched. Germline loops: CDR1 KGHSH, CDR2 LQKENI. Together with reference TRBV18 and TRBJ2-1, the CDR3 gives the full variable domain: NAGVMQNPRHLVRRRGQEARLRCSPMKGHSHVYWYRQLPEEGLKFMVYLQKENIIDESGMPKERFSAEFPKEGPSILRIQQVVRGDSAAYFCASSPGTREEEQFFGPGTRLTVL.

There are many counts of this clonotype. The chain joins TRBV28 to TRBJ2-1, with 11 bases lining up with TRBD2. Unmatched junction bases numbered 3, after V lost 5 bases and J lost 3 bases. The CDR3 totals 15 residues. CDR1 is MDHEN and CDR2 is SYDVKM in the germline V gene. The CDR3 loop is CASSLLAGVYNEQFF. The CDR3 DNA is TGTGCCAGCAGTCTACTAGCGGGAGTCTACAATGAGCAGTTCTTC.

This clonotype has only a few counts. The chain combines TRBV28 with TRBJ1-1; D gene ambiguous. V was trimmed by 3 bases and J by 0 bases, leaving 8 bases between them. CDR1 is MDHEN and CDR2 is SYDVKM in the germline V gene. The CDR3 runs to 14 residues. CDR3 region: CASSFWSLNTEAFF. In DNA form, the CDR3 reads TGTGCCAGCAGTTTTTGGAGTTTGAACACTGAAGCTTTCTTT. Using reference TRBV28 and TRBJ1-1 for the parts outside the CDR3, the full variable domain is DVKVTQSSRYLVKRTGEKVFLECVQDMDHENMFWYRQDPGLGLRLIYFSYDVKMKEKGDIPEGYSVSREKKERFSLILESASTNQTSMYLCASSFWSLNTEAFFGQGTRLTVV.

The gene calls are TRBV19 and TRBJ2-1, with 8 bases that match TRBD1. The ends lost 7 bases at V and 11 bases at J; junction bases unmatched: 13. CDR3 size: 14 residues. CDR1 is LNHDA and CDR2 is SQIVND in the germline V gene (reference sequence). The CDR3 is CASIDSDRAVQQFF. CDR3 in DNA: TGTGCCAGTATTGACTCGGACAGGGCGGTTCAGCAGTTCTTC.